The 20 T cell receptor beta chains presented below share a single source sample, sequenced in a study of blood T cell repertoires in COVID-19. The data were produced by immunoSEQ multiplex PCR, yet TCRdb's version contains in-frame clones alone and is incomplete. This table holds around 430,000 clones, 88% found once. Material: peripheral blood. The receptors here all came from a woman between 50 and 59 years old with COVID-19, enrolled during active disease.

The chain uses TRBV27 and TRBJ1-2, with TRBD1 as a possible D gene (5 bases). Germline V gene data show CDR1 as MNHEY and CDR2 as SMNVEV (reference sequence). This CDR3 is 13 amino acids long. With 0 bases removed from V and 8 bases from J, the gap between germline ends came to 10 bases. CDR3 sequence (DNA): TGTGCCAGCAGTTTATCAGGGGCACAGGGCTACACCTTC. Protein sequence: CASSLSGAQGYTF.

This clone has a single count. Here the CDR3 reads CAGGRGGYPEAFF. Here the CDR3 DNA reads TGTGCGGGAGGCCGTGGAGGTTACCCTGAAGCTTTCTTT. V usage is TRBV5-6 and J usage is TRBJ1-1; no reliable D call. This CDR3 is 13 amino acids long. Germline values: CDR1 SGHDT, CDR2 YYEEEE.

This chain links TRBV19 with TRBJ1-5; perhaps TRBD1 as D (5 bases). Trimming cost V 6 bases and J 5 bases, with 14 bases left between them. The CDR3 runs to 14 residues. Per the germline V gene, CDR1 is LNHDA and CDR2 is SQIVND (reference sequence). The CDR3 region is CASSRQRRDQPQHF. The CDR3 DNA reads TGTGCCAGTAGCCGACAGCGGAGGGATCAGCCCCAGCATTTT.

The CDR3 spells CASSAPTGQQFYGYTF. The CDR3 nucleotides read TGTGCCAGTAGTGCCCCTACCGGACAGCAATTCTATGGCTACACCTTC. This rearrangement joins TRBV19 to TRBJ1-2; tentative D call: TRBD1 (6 bases). V lost 5 bases, J lost 4 bases, and 20 bases lay in between. CDR1 and CDR2 from the germline V gene are LNHDA and SQIVND (reference sequence). CDR3 length: 16 amino acids.

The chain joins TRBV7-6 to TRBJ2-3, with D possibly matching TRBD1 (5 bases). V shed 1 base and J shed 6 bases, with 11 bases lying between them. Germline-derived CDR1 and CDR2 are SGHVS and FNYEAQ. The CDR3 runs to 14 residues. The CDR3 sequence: CASSLGFQGDTQYF. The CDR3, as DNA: TGTGCCAGCAGCTTAGGCTTCCAGGGCGATACGCAGTATTTT.

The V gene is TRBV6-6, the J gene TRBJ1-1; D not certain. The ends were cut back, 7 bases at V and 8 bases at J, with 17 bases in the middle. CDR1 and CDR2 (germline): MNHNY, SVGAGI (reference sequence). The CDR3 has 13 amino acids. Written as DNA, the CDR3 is TGTGCCAGCACCACAATCCCTGAGGCCGAAGCTTTCTTT. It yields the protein CASTTIPEAEAFF.

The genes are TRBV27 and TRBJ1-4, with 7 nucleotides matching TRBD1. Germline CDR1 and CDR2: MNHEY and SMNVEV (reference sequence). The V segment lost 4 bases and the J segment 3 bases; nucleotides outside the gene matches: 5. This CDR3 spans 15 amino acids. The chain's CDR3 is CASSSPGTANEKLFF. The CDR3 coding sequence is TGTGCCAGCAGTTCCCCCGGGACAGCTAATGAAAAACTGTTTTTT.

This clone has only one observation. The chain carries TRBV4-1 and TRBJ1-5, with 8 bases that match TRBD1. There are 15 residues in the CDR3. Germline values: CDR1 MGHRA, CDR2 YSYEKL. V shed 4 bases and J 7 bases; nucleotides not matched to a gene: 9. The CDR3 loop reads CASSLGQGARQPQHF. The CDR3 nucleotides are TGCGCCAGCAGCCTGGGGCAGGGGGCGAGACAGCCCCAGCATTTT.

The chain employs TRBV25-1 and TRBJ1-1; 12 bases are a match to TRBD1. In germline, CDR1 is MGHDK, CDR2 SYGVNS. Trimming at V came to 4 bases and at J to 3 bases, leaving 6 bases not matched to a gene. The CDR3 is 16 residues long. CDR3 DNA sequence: TGTGCCAGCAGTGCTTCCGGGACAGGGGGCCACACTGAAGCTTTCTTT. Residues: CASSASGTGGHTEAFF.

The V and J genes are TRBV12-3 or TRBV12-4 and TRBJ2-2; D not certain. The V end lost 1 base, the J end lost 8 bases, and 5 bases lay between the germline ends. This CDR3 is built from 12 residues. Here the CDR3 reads CASSLGDGELFF. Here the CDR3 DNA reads TGTGCCAGCAGTTTAGGCGATGGGGAGCTGTTTTTT.

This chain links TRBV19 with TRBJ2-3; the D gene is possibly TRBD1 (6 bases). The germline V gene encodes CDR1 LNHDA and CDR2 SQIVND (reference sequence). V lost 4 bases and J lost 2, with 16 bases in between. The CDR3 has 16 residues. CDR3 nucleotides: TGTGCCAGTAGTACCTTAGGGGTGGGGGCCACAGATACGCAGTATTTT. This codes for CASSTLGVGATDTQYF.

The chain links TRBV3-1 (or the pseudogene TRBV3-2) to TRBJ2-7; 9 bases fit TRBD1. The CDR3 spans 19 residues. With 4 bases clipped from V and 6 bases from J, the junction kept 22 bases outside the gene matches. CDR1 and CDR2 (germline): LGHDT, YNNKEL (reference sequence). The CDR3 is CASSPPMGQGYLWGSEQYF. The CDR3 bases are TGTGCCAGCAGCCCTCCCATGGGACAGGGCTATCTCTGGGGCTCCGAGCAGTACTTC.

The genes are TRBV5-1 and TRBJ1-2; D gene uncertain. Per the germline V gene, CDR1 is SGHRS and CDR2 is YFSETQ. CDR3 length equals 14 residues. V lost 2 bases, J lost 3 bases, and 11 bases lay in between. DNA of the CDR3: TGCGCCAGCAGCTTAGGTCAGGCAGACTATGGCTACACCTTC. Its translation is CASSLGQADYGYTF.

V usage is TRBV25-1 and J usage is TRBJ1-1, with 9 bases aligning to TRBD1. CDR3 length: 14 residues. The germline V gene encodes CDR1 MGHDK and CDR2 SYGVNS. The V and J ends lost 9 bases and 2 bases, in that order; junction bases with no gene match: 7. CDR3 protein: CASKGQGVNTEAFF. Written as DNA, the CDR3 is TGTGCCAGTAAGGGACAGGGCGTTAACACTGAAGCTTTCTTT.

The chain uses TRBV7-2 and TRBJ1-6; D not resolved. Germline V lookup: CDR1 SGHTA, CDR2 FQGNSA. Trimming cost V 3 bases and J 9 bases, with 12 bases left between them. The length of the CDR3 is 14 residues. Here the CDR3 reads CASSLGGRTSPLHF. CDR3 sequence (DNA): TGTGCCAGCAGCTTGGGTGGGAGGACTTCACCCCTCCACTTT.

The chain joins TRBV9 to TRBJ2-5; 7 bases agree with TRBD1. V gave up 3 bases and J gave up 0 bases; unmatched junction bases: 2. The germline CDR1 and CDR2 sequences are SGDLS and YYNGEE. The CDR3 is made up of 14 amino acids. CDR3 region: CASSGQGYQETQYF. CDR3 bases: TGTGCCAGCAGCGGACAGGGCTACCAAGAGACCCAGTACTTC. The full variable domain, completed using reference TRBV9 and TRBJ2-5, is DSGVTQTPKHLITATGQRVTLRCSPRSGDLSVYWYQQSLDQGLQFLIQYYNGEERAKGNILERFSAQQFPDLHSELNLSSLELGDSALYFCASSGQGYQETQYFGPGTRLLVL.

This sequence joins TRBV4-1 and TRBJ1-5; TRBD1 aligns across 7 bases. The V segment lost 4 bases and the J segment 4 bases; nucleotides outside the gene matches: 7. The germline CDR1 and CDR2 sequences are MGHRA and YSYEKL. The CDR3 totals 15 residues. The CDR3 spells CASSLEGTENQPQHF. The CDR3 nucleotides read TGCGCCAGCAGCCTGGAGGGGACAGAGAATCAGCCCCAGCATTTT.

The CDR3 is CASSQENLYNSPLHF. CDR3 sequence (DNA): TGCGCCAGCAGCCAAGAAAACTTATATAATTCACCCCTCCACTTT. This rearrangement joins TRBV4-1 to TRBJ1-6, with no clear D. There are 15 residues in the CDR3. V was shortened by 0 bases and J by 4 bases, with 7 bases between the two germline ends. Germline loops: CDR1 MGHRA, CDR2 YSYEKL.

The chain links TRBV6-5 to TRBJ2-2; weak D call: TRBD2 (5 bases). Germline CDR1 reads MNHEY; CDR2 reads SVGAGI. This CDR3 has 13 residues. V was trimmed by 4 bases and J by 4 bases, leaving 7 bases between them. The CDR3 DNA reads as TGTGCCAGCAGTTTAGGGAGCACCGGGGAGCTGTTTTTT. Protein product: CASSLGSTGELFF.

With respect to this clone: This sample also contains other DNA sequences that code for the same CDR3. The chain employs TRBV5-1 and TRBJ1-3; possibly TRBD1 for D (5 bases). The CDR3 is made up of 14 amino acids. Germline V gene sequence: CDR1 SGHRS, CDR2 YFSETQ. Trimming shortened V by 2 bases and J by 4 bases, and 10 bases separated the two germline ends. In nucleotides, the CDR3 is TGCGCCAGCAGCTTAGCAGGGCACGGAAACACCATATATTTT. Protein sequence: CASSLAGHGNTIYF.